These 26 T cell receptor beta chains share one sample of origin, sequenced in a study of control samples from healthy donors and cancer patients. Clones were sequenced by immunoSEQ multiplex PCR, and TCRdb holds only the in-frame ones, with some missing. This sample has 130,000 to 150,000 clones, with 92% found just once. Source material: blood. These receptors originate from a man aged 30 to 39 in good health.

Regarding this clone: The junction shows a germline mismatch at one end, possibly a read error. This sequence joins TRBV19 and TRBJ1-2, with TRBD1 as a possible D gene (5 bases). The CDR3 spans 16 residues. CDR1 and CDR2 from the germline V gene are LNHDA and SQIVND (reference sequence). For the CDR3, the DNA is TGTGCCAGTAGTTTAGATCGGGCAGGGCCGGGCTATGGCTACACCTTC. It translates to CASSLDRAGPGYGYTF.

In its sample, this clone was seen once. This chain connects TRBV2 to TRBJ2-1, with D perhaps matching TRBD1 (5 bases). CDR3 length equals 15 residues. Germline values: CDR1 SNHLY, CDR2 FYNNEI. Trimming pared 2 bases from V and 5 bases from J, leaving 13 bases between. This CDR3 is CASSEYKGWNNEQFF. The CDR3 DNA reads as TGTGCCAGCAGTGAATATAAGGGGTGGAACAATGAGCAGTTCTTC.

In DNA, the CDR3 is TGTGCCAGCAGTATCACAGCAAAAGCAACTAATGAAAAACTGTTTTTT. Its translation: CASSITAKATNEKLFF. This chain connects TRBV28 to TRBJ1-4; D uncertain. The CDR3 is 16 residues long. The ends were cut back, 5 bases at V and 0 bases at J, with 13 bases in the middle. The germline V gene encodes CDR1 MDHEN and CDR2 SYDVKM.

V is TRBV30 and J is TRBJ2-1; 9 nucleotides line up with TRBD2. V dropped 5 bases and J dropped 0; count of bases not matched to a gene: 8. Germline-derived CDR1 and CDR2 are GTSNPN and SVGIG (reference sequence). The CDR3 contains 16 residues. Here the CDR3 DNA reads TGTGCCTGGTCGTCCTCTAGCGGGATCTCCTACAATGAGCAGTTCTTC. Translation gives CAWSSSSGISYNEQFF.

This chain joins TRBV3-1 (or the pseudogene TRBV3-2) and TRBJ1-2; D not certain. CDR1 and CDR2 from the germline V gene are LGHDT and YNNKEL (reference sequence). The CDR3 runs 14 residues. The ends were cut back, 6 bases at V and 5 bases at J, with 16 bases in the middle. The CDR3: CASRPSPAAYGYTF. The DNA for the CDR3 is TGTGCCAGCAGACCCAGCCCCGCTGCGTATGGCTACACCTTC.

This clone has only one observation. J is TRBJ1-2 and V is TRBV11-3; possibly TRBD1 for D (5 bases). CDR3 size: 12 residues. With 1 base removed from V and 6 bases from J, the gap between germline ends came to 6 bases. The germline V gene encodes CDR1 SGHNT and CDR2 YENEEA. CDR3: CASSLARDGYTF. CDR3 DNA: TGTGCCAGCAGCTTAGCCAGGGATGGCTACACCTTC.

The chain employs TRBV4-1 and TRBJ2-7, with 8 bases fitting TRBD2. This CDR3 has 13 amino acids. After removal of 4 bases from V and 4 bases from J, the junction contained 3 bases not matched to a gene. The germline gives CDR1 MGHRA, CDR2 YSYEKL. In nucleotides, the CDR3 is TGCGCCAGCAGCCGAGCGGGAGAGTACGAGCAGTACTTC. Residues: CASSRAGEYEQYF.

V and J are TRBV7-9 and TRBJ2-7; the D gene is possibly TRBD1 (5 bases). V was pared by 5 bases and J by 5 bases, with 16 bases between. The CDR3 sequence is 14 residues long. Germline CDR1 reads SEHNR; CDR2 reads FQNEAQ (reference sequence). The CDR3 here is CASSPDRSWDEQYF. The CDR3 DNA reads as TGTGCCAGCAGCCCCGACAGATCTTGGGACGAGCAGTACTTC.

This chain links TRBV28 with TRBJ2-5, with TRBD1 matching 7 bases. Trimming removed 6 bases from V and 4 bases from J; junction bases left unmatched: 11. Germline V lookup: CDR1 MDHEN, CDR2 SYDVKM. This CDR3 is 15 amino acids long. Written as DNA, the CDR3 is TGTGCCAGCAGGACCCCCCGACAGGGCCGAGAGACCCAGTACTTC. Its protein product is CASRTPRQGRETQYF.

The V and J genes are TRBV19 and TRBJ1-2, with D possibly TRBD1 on 5 matching bases. There are 16 residues in the CDR3. Germline assignment: CDR1 LNHDA and CDR2 SQIVND (reference sequence). With 4 bases removed from V and 0 bases from J, the gap between germline ends came to 15 bases. The CDR3 nucleotides are TGTGCCAGTAGTACCCGGGGCCCCCCAACTAACTATGGCTACACCTTC. It specifies CASSTRGPPTNYGYTF.

The rearrangement uses TRBV7-2 and TRBJ2-2, with a possible D match to TRBD2 (6 bases). The CDR3 sequence is 15 residues long. The V and J ends lost 1 base and 5 bases respectively, with 11 bases between them. Germline V CDR1 and CDR2: SGHTA, FQGNSA. The CDR3: CASSLVGSGTGELFF. CDR3 DNA sequence: TGTGCCAGCAGCTTAGTCGGGAGTGGGACCGGGGAGCTGTTTTTT. Complete variable domain (other parts from reference TRBV7-2 and TRBJ2-2): GAGVSQSPSNKVTEKGKDVELRCDPISGHTALYWYRQSLGQGLEFLIYFQGNSAPDKSGLPSDRFSAERTGGSVSTLTIQRTQQEDSAVYLCASSLVGSGTGELFFGEGSRLTVL.

The rearrangement uses TRBV7-6 and TRBJ2-2; 12 nucleotides line up with TRBD2. Germline V gene data show CDR1 as SGHVS and CDR2 as FNYEAQ. This CDR3 is built from 16 residues. Trimming at V came to 1 base and at J to 5 bases, leaving 2 bases not matched to a gene. As DNA, the CDR3 is TGTGCCAGCAGCTTAGTTGGGACTAGCGGGACCGGGGAGCTGTTTTTT. This codes for CASSLVGTSGTGELFF.

This clone was recorded only once. The chain recombines TRBV10-3 with TRBJ1-5; TRBD1 is a possible D gene (5 bases). The V gene's germline CDR1 is ENHRY and CDR2 SYGVKD. The CDR3 spans 14 residues. The germline V and J ends were trimmed by 8 bases and 0 bases, with 11 bases remaining between them. DNA for the CDR3: TGTGCCATCGCCCAGGGAATTAGCAATCAGCCCCAGCATTTT. Protein product: CAIAQGISNQPQHF.

The CDR3 here is CASMRFGGEAYGYTF. The CDR3 nucleotides are TGTGCCAGTATGCGGTTTGGGGGGGAGGCCTATGGCTACACCTTC. V usage is TRBV19 and J usage is TRBJ1-2; D might be TRBD1 (5 bases). Germline loops: CDR1 LNHDA, CDR2 SQIVND (reference sequence). Trimming took 7 bases from V and 4 from J, leaving 19 bases between them. The CDR3 totals 15 residues.

V and J are TRBV2 and TRBJ2-3, with TRBD2 matching over 7 bases. The CDR3 sequence is 14 residues long. V trimming: 10 bases; J trimming: 1 base; junction bases outside the gene matches: 8. Germline V gene sequence: CDR1 SNHLY, CDR2 FYNNEI. CDR3 in amino acids: CATASGPGTDTQYF. The CDR3 DNA reads TGTGCCACCGCTAGCGGCCCAGGCACAGATACGCAGTATTTT.

The J gene is TRBJ2-2, the V gene TRBV10-2; TRBD2 matches 7 bases. This CDR3 contains 15 residues. Per germline, CDR1 WSHSY and CDR2 SAAADI. Trimming took 6 bases from V and 7 from J; bases not matched to a gene: 11. For the CDR3, the DNA is TGCGCCAGCAGCGCCCCTGCGGGAGATAGCGGGGAGCTGTTTTTT. This encodes CASSAPAGDSGELFF.

CDR3 in DNA: TGTGCCAGCAGTTTTGGGGGAAAGCAGTACTTC. This codes for CASSFGGKQYF. The chain uses TRBV27 and TRBJ2-7; D might be TRBD1 or TRBD2, each matching 5 bases. Germline CDR1 and CDR2: MNHEY and SMNVEV (reference sequence). The V end was cut by 3 bases, the J end by 8 bases, with 8 bases between. CDR3 length equals 11 residues.

V gene TRBV9 combines with J gene TRBJ2-1, with TRBD2 identical over 10 bases. Germline CDR1 and CDR2: SGDLS and YYNGEE. The CDR3 sequence is 20 residues long. V lost 4 bases to trimming and J lost 8 bases; unmatched junction nucleotides: 24. The CDR3 protein is CASSRILGRGSSGRLHEQFF. Here the CDR3 DNA reads TGTGCCAGCAGCCGAATTCTGGGCAGGGGATCTAGCGGGAGATTGCATGAGCAGTTCTTC.

V gene TRBV28 combines with J gene TRBJ1-5, with a tentative D call TRBD1 (5 bases). Trimming cost V 2 bases and J 4 bases, with 15 bases left between them. The CDR3 consists of 16 residues. The V gene's germline CDR1 is MDHEN and CDR2 SYDVKM. The CDR3, as DNA: TGTGCCAGCAGTTTACTGAATTGGAGGGGAAATCAGCCCCAGCATTTT. This gives the protein CASSLLNWRGNQPQHF.

CDR3 residues: CAISDQGLSSYEQYF. For the CDR3, the DNA is TGTGCCATCAGTGATCAGGGGCTTTCCTCCTACGAGCAGTACTTC. The J gene is TRBJ2-7, the V gene TRBV10-3; D is possibly TRBD1 (6 bases). V was pared by 3 bases and J by 0 bases, with 12 bases between. The CDR3 consists of 15 residues. The germline V gene encodes CDR1 ENHRY and CDR2 SYGVKD.

This chain connects TRBV7-8 to TRBJ2-1, with TRBD1 matching 8 bases. This CDR3 is 17 amino acids long. CDR1 is SGHVS and CDR2 is FQNEAQ in the germline V gene. V dropped 1 base and J dropped 2; count of bases not matched to a gene: 7. As DNA, the CDR3 is TGTGCCAGCAGCTTAGTAGGGACCAGGGGGCCCTACAATGAGCAGTTCTTC. This codes for CASSLVGTRGPYNEQFF.

The chain has TRBV24-1 and TRBJ2-3; D is possibly TRBD2 (6 bases). Germline lookup yields CDR1 KGHDR and CDR2 SFDVKD. V lost 3 bases, J lost 8 bases, and 14 bases lay in between. The CDR3 runs 14 residues. The CDR3 loop is CATSDQDYLATQYF. In DNA form, the CDR3 reads TGTGCCACCAGTGATCAGGACTATTTAGCTACGCAGTATTTT.

V and J are TRBV3-1 (or the pseudogene TRBV3-2) and TRBJ2-7, with no clear D. The CDR3 runs 13 residues. Germline lookup yields CDR1 LGHDT and CDR2 YNNKEL (reference sequence). V was shortened by 1 base and J by 0 bases, with 4 bases between the two germline ends. CDR3 loop: CASSQAGSYEQYF. The CDR3 nucleotides read TGTGCCAGCAGCCAAGCCGGCTCCTACGAGCAGTACTTC.

This chain connects TRBV4-1 to TRBJ2-5; D not certain. Germline V gene data show CDR1 as MGHRA and CDR2 as YSYEKL. V lost 4 bases and J 5 bases, leaving 14 bases between the germline ends. This CDR3 comprises 14 residues. CDR3 sequence: CASSPRPDQETQYF. The CDR3 nucleotides are TGCGCCAGCAGCCCACGACCGGATCAGGAGACCCAGTACTTC.

The CDR3 sequence: CASAPNRGLSEAFF. The CDR3 region has the DNA TGTGCTAGTGCCCCCAACAGGGGGCTCTCTGAAGCTTTCTTT. The gene calls are TRBV12-5 and TRBJ1-1; 9 bases fit TRBD1. CDR1 and CDR2 (germline): LGHNT, FRNRAP. The CDR3 sequence is 14 residues long. V shed 7 bases, J shed 6 bases, and the junction held 9 bases outside the gene matches.

The chain recombines TRBV5-6 with TRBJ1-2; TRBD1 matches at 9 bases. CDR1 and CDR2 from the germline V gene are SGHDT and YYEEEE. CDR3 length equals 12 residues. The V segment lost 4 bases and the J segment 8 bases; nucleotides outside the gene matches: 3. CDR3 region: CASSVDRGGYTF. Here the CDR3 DNA reads TGTGCCAGCAGCGTGGACAGGGGAGGCTACACCTTC. The full variable domain, completed using reference TRBV5-6 and TRBJ1-2, is DAGVTQSPTHLIKTRGQQVTLRCSPKSGHDTVSWYQQALGQGPQFIFQYYEEEERQRGNFPDRFSGHQFPNYSSELNVNALLLGDSALYLCASSVDRGGYTFGSGTRLTVV.